These 11 T cell receptor beta chains were all obtained from the same sample, sequenced in a study of T cell repertoires in cytomegalovirus infection. TCRdb itself ran the reads through MiXCR, one entry per CDR3 protein. The sample has roughly 200,000 distinct CDR3 sequences; roughly a sixth are singletons. The source material was CD8+ T cells from PBMCs. These TCRs come from a human donor in good health (CMV status not recorded). Some clones in this sample may be carry-over from other donors' samples.

In this sample, this clonotype turned up a few times. The chain uses TRBV27 and TRBJ2-1; 11 bases are shared with TRBD2. This CDR3 region has 15 residues. Trimming at V came to 4 bases and at J to 7 bases, leaving 6 bases not matched to a gene. Germline-derived CDR1 and CDR2 are MNHEY and SMNVEV (reference sequence). CDR3: CASSSASGGPNEQFF. CDR3 coding DNA: TGTGCCAGCAGTTCGGCTAGCGGGGGGCCTAATGAGCAGTTCTTC.

V is TRBV20-1 and J is TRBJ2-1; D gene ambiguous. Looked up from germline, CDR1 is DFQATT and CDR2 is SNEGSKA (reference sequence). The CDR3 runs 11 residues. The germline V and J ends were trimmed by 6 bases and 9 bases, with 12 bases remaining between them. As DNA, the CDR3 is TGCAGTGCAAAAAGATACGGTGAGCAGTTCTTC. Its protein product is CSAKRYGEQFF.

The genes are TRBV6-5 and TRBJ2-1; perhaps TRBD2 as D (6 bases). V lost 2 bases, J lost 3 bases, and 17 bases lay in between. Germline V CDR1 and CDR2: MNHEY, SVGAGI. This CDR3 comprises 17 residues. The CDR3: CASSYGGSGGNYNEQFF. The DNA of the CDR3 is TGTGCCAGCAGTTACGGTGGATCCGGGGGTAACTACAATGAGCAGTTCTTC.

The chain couples TRBV7-6 to TRBJ2-2; perhaps TRBD1 as D (5 bases). The germline V gene encodes CDR1 SGHVS and CDR2 FNYEAQ. Trimming removed 0 bases from V and 3 bases from J, with 11 bases in between. The CDR3 loop spans 16 amino acids. CDR3 amino acids: CASSLAGQGDTGELFF. The CDR3 nucleotides read TGTGCCAGCAGCTTAGCGGGGCAGGGTGACACCGGGGAGCTGTTTTTT.

The chain employs TRBV7-8 and TRBJ1-4; D might be TRBD1 (5 bases). Trimming took off 5 bases at V and 7 bases at J, with 14 bases between the two ends. This CDR3 comprises 14 residues. In germline, CDR1 is SGHVS, CDR2 FQNEAQ. CDR3 amino acids: CASSAPGTREKLFF. The CDR3 nucleotides read TGTGCCAGCAGCGCCCCCGGGACCCGTGAAAAACTGTTTTTT.

V and J are TRBV7-2 and TRBJ1-2; 9 bases are shared with TRBD1. CDR1 is SGHTA and CDR2 is FQGNSA in the germline V gene. V lost 8 bases to trimming and J lost 4 bases; unmatched junction nucleotides: 8. CDR3 size: 14 residues. The CDR3: CASPTGGRSYGYTF. The CDR3 DNA follows: TGTGCCAGCCCCACAGGGGGCCGTAGCTATGGCTACACCTTC. Based on the CDR3 plus reference TRBV7-2 and TRBJ1-2, the full variable domain is GAGVSQSPSNKVTEKGKDVELRCDPISGHTALYWYRQSLGQGLEFLIYFQGNSAPDKSGLPSDRFSAERTGGSVSTLTIQRTQQEDSAVYLCASPTGGRSYGYTFGSGTRLTVV.

The sample holds a few counts of this clonotype. The rearrangement joins TRBV4-2 to TRBJ2-7; TRBD1 might be the D (5 bases). From germline, CDR1 is LGHNA and CDR2 YNFKEQ. The CDR3 length is 14 residues. V was cut by 1 base and J by 5 bases, with 12 bases left in between. The CDR3, as DNA: TGTGCCAGCAGCCAAGCGGGTAGGGGTCACGAGCAGTACTTC. Residues: CASSQAGRGHEQYF.

This clonotype appeared a few times. The chain couples TRBV7-2 to TRBJ2-2, with D possibly matching TRBD2 (5 bases). This CDR3 is built from 16 residues. Trimming left V 4 bases short and J 1 base short, with 13 bases between. Germline CDR1 reads SGHTA; CDR2 reads FQGNSA. The CDR3 DNA sequence: TGTGCCAGCAGCTCTTACGGGGATTTGAACACCGGGGAGCTGTTTTTT. This codes for CASSSYGDLNTGELFF.

V is TRBV6-1 and J is TRBJ2-4; D call uncertain. Between the trimmed V and J ends, which lost 2 bases and 8 bases, there was a span of 19 bases. The CDR3 covers 16 residues. Germline values: CDR1 MNHNS, CDR2 SASEGT. CDR3 protein: CASSEWDIAPQYIQYF. CDR3 coding DNA: TGTGCCAGCAGTGAATGGGATATCGCCCCACAGTACATTCAGTACTTC.

The V call is TRBV5-6, the J call TRBJ2-3; no firm D call. Germline V gene data show CDR1 as SGHDT and CDR2 as YYEEEE. V shed 0 bases and J shed 6 bases, with 11 bases lying between them. CDR3 length: 14 residues. CDR3 nucleotides: TGTGCCAGCAGCTTGGCGTCGAGAGTTGATACGCAGTATTTT. The encoded protein is CASSLASRVDTQYF.

This sequence joins TRBV7-2 and TRBJ2-3; 15 bases fit TRBD2. The germline V gene encodes CDR1 SGHTA and CDR2 FQGNSA. Trimming cost V 4 bases and J 0 bases; bases outside gene matches: 8. This CDR3 has 19 residues. The CDR3: CASSSPGTSGGSSTDTQYF. The CDR3 region has the DNA TGTGCCAGCAGCTCCCCCGGGACTAGCGGGGGGTCTAGCACAGATACGCAGTATTTT.